Listed here are 15 T cell receptor beta chains from one sample, sequenced in a study of blood T cell repertoires in COVID-19. Profiling relied on immunoSEQ multiplex PCR, and the TCRdb table lists in-frame clones only, not all of them. There are 95,000 to 110,000 clones in the sample; approximately 89% occur only once, and 17% lies in the top ten. Material: peripheral blood. The receptors originated from an elderly woman in a cohort sampled during active COVID-19.

This clone was counted only a few times. V gene TRBV19 combines with J gene TRBJ2-5; 10 bases are a match to TRBD2. Per germline, CDR1 LNHDA and CDR2 SQIVND (reference sequence). The junction had 12 bases not matched to a gene; V was cut back by 4 bases and J by 7 bases. The CDR3 is 16 residues long. The CDR3 here is CASSNSLAGAAGTQYF. The CDR3 DNA is TGTGCCAGTAGTAACAGTCTAGCGGGGGCTGCTGGGACCCAGTACTTC.

The chain has TRBV3-1 (or the pseudogene TRBV3-2) and TRBJ1-6; a weak D match, TRBD1 (5 bases). This CDR3 comprises 17 residues. Trimming took 4 bases from V and 6 from J, leaving 19 bases between them. Germline CDR1 and CDR2: LGHDT and YNNKEL (reference sequence). The CDR3 sequence is CASSPSWGTSPNSPLHF. The CDR3 DNA reads as TGTGCCAGCAGCCCGAGTTGGGGGACTTCTCCTAATTCACCCCTCCACTTT.

This chain links TRBV11-1 with TRBJ2-1; 12 bases are shared with TRBD2. Looked up from germline, CDR1 is SGHAT and CDR2 is FQDESV (reference sequence). Germline trimming cut 5 bases from V and 9 bases from J; bases unmatched to any gene: 8. The CDR3 is 15 residues long. CDR3 protein: CASSQWTSGDFEQFF. The CDR3 nucleotides read TGTGCCAGCAGCCAATGGACTAGCGGGGATTTTGAGCAGTTCTTC.

The genes are TRBV28 and TRBJ2-7; 12 nucleotides align to TRBD2. The ends lost 10 bases at V and 4 bases at J; junction bases unmatched: 5. The germline gives CDR1 MDHEN, CDR2 SYDVKM. CDR3 size: 13 residues. The CDR3 region is CATRLAGAYEQYF. Written as DNA, the CDR3 is TGTGCCACCAGACTAGCGGGAGCGTACGAGCAGTACTTC.

This sequence joins TRBV29-1 and TRBJ2-2, with 7 nucleotides matching TRBD1. Germline V gene sequence: CDR1 SQVTM, CDR2 ANQGSEA. The CDR3 length is 15 residues. V lost 7 bases and J lost 5; bases outside the gene matches: 13. Here the CDR3 reads CSASIGTARTGELFF. The CDR3 nucleotides read TGCAGCGCCTCGATCGGGACAGCGAGAACCGGGGAGCTGTTTTTT.

The chain recombines TRBV27 with TRBJ2-1; D is uncertain. V was cut by 4 bases and J by 15 bases, with 19 bases left in between. Looked up from germline, CDR1 is MNHEY and CDR2 is SMNVEV (reference sequence). The CDR3 covers 13 residues. CDR3 DNA: TGTGCCAGCAGTTACCCCATACAAATGAGACTGTTCTTC. Its protein is CASSYPIQMRLFF.

V is TRBV5-1 and J is TRBJ2-7; 14 bases fit TRBD2. V was pared by 2 bases and J by 1 base, with 17 bases of the junction left unmatched. This CDR3 is built from 21 residues. Per the germline V gene, CDR1 is SGHRS and CDR2 is YFSETQ. This CDR3 reads CASSLSRGTLGLAGESYEQYF. CDR3 nucleotide sequence: TGCGCCAGCAGCTTATCCCGCGGGACCCTGGGACTAGCGGGAGAGTCCTACGAGCAGTACTTC.

This clone is a singleton in its sample. The chain uses TRBV23-1 and TRBJ2-5; the match to TRBD2 covers 9 bases. Being an ORF, TRBV23-1 has a function that is uncertain. CDR3 length equals 21 residues. J lost 0 bases, V lost 1 base, and 18 bases had no gene match. The CDR3 coding sequence is TGCGCCAGCAGTCAATTCCCCCCAAAAAGACTAGCGGACAAGTACCAAGAGACCCAGTACTTC. This codes for CASSQFPPKRLADKYQETQYF.

This chain connects TRBV5-1 to TRBJ2-2; 7 bases are shared with TRBD2. From germline, CDR1 is SGHRS and CDR2 YFSETQ. The CDR3 loop spans 15 amino acids. V dropped 0 bases and J dropped 9; count of bases not matched to a gene: 8. CDR3 in DNA: TGCGCCAGCAGCTTGGGGGGACTACCTACCCGGGAGCTGTTTTTT. It specifies CASSLGGLPTRELFF.

The rearrangement joins TRBV19 to TRBJ1-6; 9 bases map to TRBD1. V gave up 1 base and J gave up 10 bases; unmatched junction bases: 8. The CDR3 is 16 amino acids. Germline lookup yields CDR1 LNHDA and CDR2 SQIVND (reference sequence). CDR3 in amino acids: CASSIAQTGGYSPLHF. The CDR3 DNA is TGTGCCAGTAGTATAGCCCAGACAGGGGGATACTCACCCCTCCACTTT.

The chain employs TRBV20-1 and TRBJ2-7; tentatively, D is TRBD1 (5 bases). Germline values: CDR1 DFQATT, CDR2 SNEGSKA (reference sequence). Trimming removed 3 bases from V and 5 bases from J, with 14 bases in between. The CDR3 runs 13 residues. The CDR3 here is CSASRDRAHEQYF. Written as DNA, the CDR3 is TGCAGTGCTAGTCGAGACAGAGCCCACGAGCAGTACTTC.

The chain employs TRBV6-1 and TRBJ2-7; 9 bases match TRBD2. Germline CDR1 is MNHNS and CDR2 is SASEGT. This CDR3 is 16 amino acids long. J lost 0 bases, V lost 4 bases, and 7 bases had no gene match. CDR3 bases: TGTGCCAGCAGTGGGACTTTAGCGGGGGTCTCCTACGAGCAGTACTTC. This sequence encodes CASSGTLAGVSYEQYF.

The chain carries TRBV19 and TRBJ2-1, with 12 bases that match TRBD2. The germline V gene has CDR1 LNHDA and CDR2 SQIVND (reference sequence). V lost 8 bases, J lost 6 bases, and 5 bases stayed unmatched. The CDR3 is 14 amino acids. CDR3 residues: CASHTSGRPNEQFF. Written as DNA, the CDR3 is TGTGCCAGTCATACTAGCGGGAGGCCCAATGAGCAGTTCTTC.

The chain uses TRBV25-1 and TRBJ2-1; 7 nucleotides line up with TRBD1. The CDR3 runs to 16 residues. The germline CDR1 and CDR2 sequences are MGHDK and SYGVNS. V was clipped by 5 bases and J by 3 bases; unmatched bases: 10. The CDR3 protein is CASSPNRDSSYNEQFF. The CDR3 DNA reads TGTGCCAGCAGTCCCAACCGGGACAGCAGCTACAATGAGCAGTTCTTC.

In its sample, this clone was seen once. The V call is TRBV28, the J call TRBJ1-3, with 7 bases fitting TRBD1. The germline gives CDR1 MDHEN, CDR2 SYDVKM. This CDR3 is 16 amino acids long. Trimming at V came to 5 bases and at J to 1 base, leaving 8 bases not matched to a gene. CDR3 DNA: TGTGCCAGCAGTCTCACAGGGGCTAGATCTGGAAACACCATATATTTT. Its translation: CASSLTGARSGNTIYF.